A single sample is the source of the 26 T cell receptor delta chains below, sequenced in a study of gamma-delta chains in newborns, infants, children. TCRdb re-analyzed the reads via CATT. The top ten clones hold roughly 15% of a sample with a few thousand delta-chain clones, 0.9% to 1.1% of them seen once. Sequencing was performed on blood. Every receptor here comes from a child who was a newborn, infant or young child, either healthy, febrile or measles-vaccinated (not recorded which).

Relative to its sample, this clone is medium-sized. This chain connects TRDV2 to TRDJ3; D not resolved. The CDR3 extends over 18 amino acids. Per germline, CDR1 GEAIGNYY and CDR2 EKD. V lost 0 bases to trimming and J lost 1 base, with 12 bases between them. The CDR3 DNA reads as TGTGCCTGTGACACCGCCGGGGCCTCATCCTGGGACACCCGACAGATGTTTTTC. Encoded protein: CACDTAGASSWDTRQMFF.

In its sample, this clone is medium-sized. The J gene is TRDJ3, the V gene TRDV2; 10 nucleotides align to TRDD3. Germline V gives CDR1 GEAIGNYY, CDR2 EKD. V lost 3 bases, J lost 4 bases, and 2 bases stayed unmatched. The length of the CDR3 is 16 residues. The CDR3 DNA reads TGTGCCTGTGACGCCTGGGGGATATGGGACACCCGACAGATGTTTTTC. This encodes CACDAWGIWDTRQMFF.

On this clone itself: A read error may be the cause here, since a much bigger clone is one base away. The chain couples TRDV2 to TRDJ3, with 7 bases identical to TRDD3. V was pared by 0 bases and J by 0 bases, with 10 bases of the junction left unmatched. The CDR3 has 20 residues. The V gene's germline CDR1 is GEAIGNYY and CDR2 EKD. CDR3 region: CACDTVVGEPSSWDTRQMFF. As DNA, the CDR3 is TGTGCCTGTGACACCGTGGTGGGGGAACCTAGCTCCTGGGACACCCGACAGATGTTTTTC.

Notes on this clone: TCRdb has a much larger clone's protein, which differs at residue 15 from the translation of this DNA, likely because of a read error; what is shown is the protein translated from the DNA. The rearrangement uses TRDV2 and TRDJ3, with D perhaps matching TRDD3 (6 bases). The CDR3 is 17 amino acids. Germline CDR1 reads GEAIGNYY; CDR2 reads EKD. Here the CDR3 reads CACDPTGTSWDTRQVFF. In DNA, the CDR3 is TGTGCCTGTGACCCTACTGGGACCTCCTGGGACACCCGACAGGTGTTTTTC.

This clone is labeled as medium-sized. Written as DNA, the CDR3 is TGTGCCTGTGACCGCCTGGGGACCTCGACAGCACAACTCTTCTTT. Translated, it gives CACDRLGTSTAQLFF. The gene calls are TRDV2 and TRDJ2; D is possibly TRDD3 (6 bases). Germline CDR1 GEAIGNYY, CDR2 EKD. V lost 3 bases to trimming and J lost 4 bases, with 14 bases between them. The CDR3 is 15 amino acids.

Judged by abundance, this clone is medium-sized (0.01 to 0.1%). The chain links TRDV2 to TRDJ3, with 12 bases matching TRDD3. Germline CDR1 reads GEAIGNYY; CDR2 reads EKD. The length of the CDR3 is 22 residues. Germline trimming cut 0 bases from V and 0 bases from J; bases unmatched to any gene: 11. The CDR3 is CACDTVRTGGYPSSWDTRQMFF. The DNA for the CDR3 is TGTGCCTGTGACACCGTGAGGACTGGGGGATACCCCAGCTCCTGGGACACCCGACAGATGTTTTTC.

Turning to this clone: This sequence may be a read error, since a much larger clone differs from it by one base. Other DNA sequences from this sample encode an identical CDR3 as well. This chain connects TRDV2 to TRDJ3; no firm D call. The CDR3 has 18 residues. Germline loops: CDR1 GEAIGNYY, CDR2 EKD. Written as DNA, the CDR3 is TGCGCCTGTGACAGCGCCGGGCCCAGCTCCTGGGACACCCGACAGATGTTTTTC. Residues: CACDSAGPSSWDTRQMFF.

In its sample, this clone was seen a few times. A much more abundant neighbour one base away suggests this may be a read error. Other nucleotide sequences in the sample specify the same CDR3. The CDR3 DNA sequence: TGTGCCTGCGACACACCGGGTTTACGGACTACAGCACAACTCTTCTTT. It yields the protein CACDTPGLRTTAQLFF. The chain uses TRDV2 and TRDJ2; D ambiguous. The CDR3 has 16 residues. Germline values: CDR1 GEAIGNYY, CDR2 EKD.

This clone occurred a few times. An end of the junction does not agree with germline; a read error may underlie this. This chain joins TRDV2 and TRDJ3; D possibly corresponds to TRDD3 (6 bases). The germline CDR1 and CDR2 sequences are GEAIGNYY and EKD. This CDR3 contains 19 residues. The CDR3 here is CARDTIAGGHSWDTRQMFF. CDR3 bases: TGTGCCCGTGACACCATCGCCGGGGGACACTCCTGGGACACCCGACAGATGTTTTTC.

This clone turned up a few times. One end of the junction fails to match germline, which may point to a read error. This chain connects TRDV2 to TRDJ3; 7 bases are a match to TRDD3. This CDR3 is built from 19 residues. Germline V lookup: CDR1 GEAIGNYY, CDR2 EKD. The CDR3 DNA sequence: TGTGCCTGTGACGCTACTGGGGAATACGGGTCCTGGGACACTCGACAGATGTTTTTC. Protein: CACDATGEYGSWDTRQMFF.

The sample holds a few counts of this clone. The protein given by TCRdb reflects a much larger clone and differs at residue 6 from this DNA's translation, likely from a read error; the protein shown is the DNA's translation. This chain uses TRDV2 with TRDJ2; the match to TRDD3 covers 8 bases. The CDR3 length is 15 residues. V lost 0 bases, J lost 3 bases, and 2 bases stayed unmatched. Germline V CDR1 and CDR2: GEAIGNYY, EKD. The CDR3 DNA follows: TGTGCCTGTGACACCCCGGGGGATATGACAGCACAACTCTTCTTT. This gives the protein CACDTPGDMTAQLFF.

As concerns this clone: A much larger clone sits a single nucleotide away, making a read error possible. Other nucleotide sequences in the sample specify the same CDR3. The genes are TRDV2 and TRDJ3, with TRDD3 as a possible D gene (6 bases). CDR1 and CDR2 from the germline V gene are GEAIGNYY and EKD. This CDR3 region has 16 residues. DNA for the CDR3: TGTGCCTGCGACACCTGGGATACCTGGGACACCCGACAGATGTTTTTC. It codes for CACDTWDTWDTRQMFF.

Comments on this clone: A read error is possible here, since a much larger clone lies one base away. The chain joins TRDV2 to TRDJ3; 12 bases fit TRDD3. V shed 0 bases and J 0 bases; nucleotides not matched to a gene: 5. Germline V gives CDR1 GEAIGNYY, CDR2 EKD. The CDR3 spans 20 residues. CDR3 nucleotides: TGTGCCTGTGACACCTACTGGGGGATACAGGGCTCCTGGGACACCCGACAGATGTTTTTC. Its translation: CACDTYWGIQGSWDTRQMFF.

This clone was observed a handful of times. A read error may produce the germline difference seen at one junction end. The chain couples TRDV2 to TRDJ3; 8 nucleotides line up with TRDD3. This CDR3 has 21 residues. Germline-derived CDR1 and CDR2 are GEAIGNYY and EKD. As DNA, the CDR3 is TGTGCCTGTGACACCGGAGCTTGGGGGATCAAGAGCTCCTGGGACACCCGACAGAAGTTTTTC. Protein product: CACDTGAWGIKSSWDTRQKFF.

This clone has a handful of counts. Translating this DNA gives a protein that differs at residue 10 from the TCRdb one, which belongs to a much larger clone; a read error is likely, and the protein shown is this translation. The chain couples TRDV2 to TRDJ2, with TRDD3 matching over 9 bases. V was pared by 3 bases and J by 8 bases, with 9 bases of the junction left unmatched. The CDR3 sequence is 15 residues long. The germline gives CDR1 GEAIGNYY, CDR2 EKD. The CDR3 loop is CACDFLGDESAQLFF. CDR3 bases: TGTGCCTGTGACTTTCTGGGGGATGAGTCGGCACAACTCTTCTTT.

About this clone itself: This clone may be a read error of a much larger clone one base away. The V call is TRDV2, the J call TRDJ3, with 13 bases fitting TRDD3. With 0 bases clipped from V and 0 bases from J, the junction kept 13 bases outside the gene matches. This CDR3 is built from 23 residues. Germline assignment: CDR1 GEAIGNYY and CDR2 EKD. The CDR3 DNA reads TGTGCCTGTGACACCGTTGGACTGGGGGATACGCTTCCGCGCTCCTGGGACACCCGACAGATGTTTTTC. Residues: CACDTVGLGDTLPRSWDTRQMFF.

This clone was seen a handful of times. Possible read error: a much larger clone is one base away. This CDR3 is also generated by other DNA sequences in the sample. The rearrangement joins TRDV2 to TRDJ2, with 9 bases fitting TRDD3. The CDR3 is made up of 16 amino acids. Germline V gene lookup returns CDR1 GEAIGNYY and CDR2 EKD. CDR3 sequence: CACDTAGIRATAQLFF. CDR3 coding DNA: TGTGCCTGTGACACAGCGGGGATACGTGCGACAGCCCAACTCTTCTTT.

In this sample, this clone is large. V usage is TRDV2 and J usage is TRDJ3, with 11 bases identical to TRDD3. Germline trimming cut 3 bases from V and 2 bases from J; bases unmatched to any gene: 11. This CDR3 spans 20 amino acids. CDR1 and CDR2 (germline): GEAIGNYY, EKD. The CDR3 nucleotides are TGTGCCTGTGACTCAATGGGGGATACGCTGGGACCCTGGGACACCCGACAGATGTTTTTC. It encodes CACDSMGDTLGPWDTRQMFF.

This clone was seen a few times. With only one base between it and a far larger clone, this is likely a read error. Other DNA sequences in the same sample also yield this CDR3. The CDR3 here is CACDPLLGDTAQLFF. The CDR3 coding sequence is TGCGCCTGTGACCCGTTACTGGGGGATACAGCACAACTCTTCTTT. The gene calls are TRDV2 and TRDJ2, with TRDD3 matching over 10 bases. CDR1 and CDR2 (germline): GEAIGNYY, EKD. CDR3 length: 15 residues.

This clone was observed a handful of times. The amino acid sequence in TCRdb belongs to a much larger clone and departs from this DNA's translation at residue 13, likely a sequencing read error; the sequence shown is translated from the DNA. The CDR3 DNA reads TGTGCCTGTGACCGATTGCAAGGGCCCAGCTCCTGGGGCACCCGACAGATGTTTTTC. Translating it yields CACDRLQGPSSWGTRQMFF. This sequence joins TRDV2 and TRDJ3; D possibly corresponds to TRDD3 (6 bases). The CDR3 has 19 amino acids. Germline loops: CDR1 GEAIGNYY, CDR2 EKD.

This clone turned up a few times. Possible read error: a much larger clone is one base away. The sample holds other DNA sequences that translate to the same CDR3. The V gene is TRDV2, the J gene TRDJ3, with 13 bases fitting TRDD3. The CDR3 spans 20 residues. Germline CDR1 is GEAIGNYY and CDR2 is EKD. In DNA form, the CDR3 reads TGTGCCTGTGACTCCTTACTGGGGGATACGGGCTCCTGGGACACCCGGCAGATGTTTTTC. Translating it yields CACDSLLGDTGSWDTRQMFF.

This clone came up a few times. TCRdb's entry gives the protein of a much larger clone, which mismatches this DNA's translation at residue 7, likely from a read error; the protein reported here is translated from the DNA. The chain recombines TRDV2 with TRDJ2; D is unresolved. Per germline, CDR1 GEAIGNYY and CDR2 EKD. This CDR3 has 13 amino acids. Trimming removed 0 bases at V and 4 bases at J, with 5 bases between. This CDR3 reads CACDTWETAQLFF. DNA for the CDR3: TGTGCCTGTGACACCTGGGAGACAGCACAACTCTTCTTT.

With regard to this clone: This likely traces to a read error, being one base from a far larger clone. The chain joins TRDV2 to TRDJ2, with 9 bases fitting TRDD3. CDR1 is GEAIGNYY and CDR2 is EKD in the germline V gene. With V trimmed by 3 bases and J by 0 bases, 4 bases remained unmatched. The CDR3 sequence is 16 residues long. CDR3 region: CACDAVGDTLTAQLFF. In DNA form, the CDR3 reads TGTGCCTGTGACGCCGTGGGGGATACTTTGACAGCACAACTCTTCTTT.

Comments on this clone: It is likely a read error: a sequence one base away is far more abundant. Other DNA sequences in the sample encode the same CDR3. The chain couples TRDV2 to TRDJ3; TRDD3 agrees at 8 bases. The J segment lost 0 bases and the V segment lost 7 bases, leaving 13 bases of the junction unmatched. The CDR3 is 19 amino acids. Germline CDR1 is GEAIGNYY and CDR2 is EKD. The CDR3 nucleotides are TGTGCCTGCGACCTACTGGGGGTCAGGAGCTCCTGGGACACCCGACAGATGTTTTTC. It yields the protein CACDLLGVRSSWDTRQMFF.

By share of the sample, this clone is large. V is TRDV2 and J is TRDJ3; TRDD3 aligns across 8 bases. The CDR3 contains 18 residues. CDR1 is GEAIGNYY, CDR2 EKD, per germline. V lost 1 base, J lost 0 bases, and 4 bases stayed unmatched. Here the CDR3 DNA reads TGTGCCTGTGACACTGGGGGATGGAGCTCCTGGGACACCCGACAGATGTTTTTC. Translation: CACDTGGWSSWDTRQMFF.

By sample share, this clone is medium-sized. The chain carries TRDV2 and TRDJ1; 11 positions agree with TRDD3. CDR1 is GEAIGNYY and CDR2 is EKD in the germline V gene. This CDR3 is 15 amino acids long. With V trimmed by 3 bases and J by 3 bases, 5 bases remained unmatched. In DNA, the CDR3 is TGTGCCTGTGACGTACTGGGGGATAAGTCCGATAAACTCATCTTT. It translates to CACDVLGDKSDKLIF.